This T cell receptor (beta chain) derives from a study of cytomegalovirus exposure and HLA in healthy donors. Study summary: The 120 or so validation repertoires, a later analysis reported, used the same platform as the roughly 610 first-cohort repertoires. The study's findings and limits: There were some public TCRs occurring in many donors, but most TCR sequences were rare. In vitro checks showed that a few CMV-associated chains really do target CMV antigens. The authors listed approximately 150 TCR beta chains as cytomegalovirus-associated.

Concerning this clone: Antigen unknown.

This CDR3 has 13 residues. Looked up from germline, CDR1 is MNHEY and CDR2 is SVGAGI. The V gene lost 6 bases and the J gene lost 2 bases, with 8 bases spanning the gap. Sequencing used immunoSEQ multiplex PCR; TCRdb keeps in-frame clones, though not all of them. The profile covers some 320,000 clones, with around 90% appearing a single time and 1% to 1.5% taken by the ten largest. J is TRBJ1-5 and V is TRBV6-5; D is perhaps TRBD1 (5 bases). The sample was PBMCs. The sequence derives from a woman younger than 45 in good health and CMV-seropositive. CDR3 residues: CASRGPGNQPQHF. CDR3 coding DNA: TGTGCCAGCAGGGGACCTGGCAATCAGCCCCAGCATTTT.